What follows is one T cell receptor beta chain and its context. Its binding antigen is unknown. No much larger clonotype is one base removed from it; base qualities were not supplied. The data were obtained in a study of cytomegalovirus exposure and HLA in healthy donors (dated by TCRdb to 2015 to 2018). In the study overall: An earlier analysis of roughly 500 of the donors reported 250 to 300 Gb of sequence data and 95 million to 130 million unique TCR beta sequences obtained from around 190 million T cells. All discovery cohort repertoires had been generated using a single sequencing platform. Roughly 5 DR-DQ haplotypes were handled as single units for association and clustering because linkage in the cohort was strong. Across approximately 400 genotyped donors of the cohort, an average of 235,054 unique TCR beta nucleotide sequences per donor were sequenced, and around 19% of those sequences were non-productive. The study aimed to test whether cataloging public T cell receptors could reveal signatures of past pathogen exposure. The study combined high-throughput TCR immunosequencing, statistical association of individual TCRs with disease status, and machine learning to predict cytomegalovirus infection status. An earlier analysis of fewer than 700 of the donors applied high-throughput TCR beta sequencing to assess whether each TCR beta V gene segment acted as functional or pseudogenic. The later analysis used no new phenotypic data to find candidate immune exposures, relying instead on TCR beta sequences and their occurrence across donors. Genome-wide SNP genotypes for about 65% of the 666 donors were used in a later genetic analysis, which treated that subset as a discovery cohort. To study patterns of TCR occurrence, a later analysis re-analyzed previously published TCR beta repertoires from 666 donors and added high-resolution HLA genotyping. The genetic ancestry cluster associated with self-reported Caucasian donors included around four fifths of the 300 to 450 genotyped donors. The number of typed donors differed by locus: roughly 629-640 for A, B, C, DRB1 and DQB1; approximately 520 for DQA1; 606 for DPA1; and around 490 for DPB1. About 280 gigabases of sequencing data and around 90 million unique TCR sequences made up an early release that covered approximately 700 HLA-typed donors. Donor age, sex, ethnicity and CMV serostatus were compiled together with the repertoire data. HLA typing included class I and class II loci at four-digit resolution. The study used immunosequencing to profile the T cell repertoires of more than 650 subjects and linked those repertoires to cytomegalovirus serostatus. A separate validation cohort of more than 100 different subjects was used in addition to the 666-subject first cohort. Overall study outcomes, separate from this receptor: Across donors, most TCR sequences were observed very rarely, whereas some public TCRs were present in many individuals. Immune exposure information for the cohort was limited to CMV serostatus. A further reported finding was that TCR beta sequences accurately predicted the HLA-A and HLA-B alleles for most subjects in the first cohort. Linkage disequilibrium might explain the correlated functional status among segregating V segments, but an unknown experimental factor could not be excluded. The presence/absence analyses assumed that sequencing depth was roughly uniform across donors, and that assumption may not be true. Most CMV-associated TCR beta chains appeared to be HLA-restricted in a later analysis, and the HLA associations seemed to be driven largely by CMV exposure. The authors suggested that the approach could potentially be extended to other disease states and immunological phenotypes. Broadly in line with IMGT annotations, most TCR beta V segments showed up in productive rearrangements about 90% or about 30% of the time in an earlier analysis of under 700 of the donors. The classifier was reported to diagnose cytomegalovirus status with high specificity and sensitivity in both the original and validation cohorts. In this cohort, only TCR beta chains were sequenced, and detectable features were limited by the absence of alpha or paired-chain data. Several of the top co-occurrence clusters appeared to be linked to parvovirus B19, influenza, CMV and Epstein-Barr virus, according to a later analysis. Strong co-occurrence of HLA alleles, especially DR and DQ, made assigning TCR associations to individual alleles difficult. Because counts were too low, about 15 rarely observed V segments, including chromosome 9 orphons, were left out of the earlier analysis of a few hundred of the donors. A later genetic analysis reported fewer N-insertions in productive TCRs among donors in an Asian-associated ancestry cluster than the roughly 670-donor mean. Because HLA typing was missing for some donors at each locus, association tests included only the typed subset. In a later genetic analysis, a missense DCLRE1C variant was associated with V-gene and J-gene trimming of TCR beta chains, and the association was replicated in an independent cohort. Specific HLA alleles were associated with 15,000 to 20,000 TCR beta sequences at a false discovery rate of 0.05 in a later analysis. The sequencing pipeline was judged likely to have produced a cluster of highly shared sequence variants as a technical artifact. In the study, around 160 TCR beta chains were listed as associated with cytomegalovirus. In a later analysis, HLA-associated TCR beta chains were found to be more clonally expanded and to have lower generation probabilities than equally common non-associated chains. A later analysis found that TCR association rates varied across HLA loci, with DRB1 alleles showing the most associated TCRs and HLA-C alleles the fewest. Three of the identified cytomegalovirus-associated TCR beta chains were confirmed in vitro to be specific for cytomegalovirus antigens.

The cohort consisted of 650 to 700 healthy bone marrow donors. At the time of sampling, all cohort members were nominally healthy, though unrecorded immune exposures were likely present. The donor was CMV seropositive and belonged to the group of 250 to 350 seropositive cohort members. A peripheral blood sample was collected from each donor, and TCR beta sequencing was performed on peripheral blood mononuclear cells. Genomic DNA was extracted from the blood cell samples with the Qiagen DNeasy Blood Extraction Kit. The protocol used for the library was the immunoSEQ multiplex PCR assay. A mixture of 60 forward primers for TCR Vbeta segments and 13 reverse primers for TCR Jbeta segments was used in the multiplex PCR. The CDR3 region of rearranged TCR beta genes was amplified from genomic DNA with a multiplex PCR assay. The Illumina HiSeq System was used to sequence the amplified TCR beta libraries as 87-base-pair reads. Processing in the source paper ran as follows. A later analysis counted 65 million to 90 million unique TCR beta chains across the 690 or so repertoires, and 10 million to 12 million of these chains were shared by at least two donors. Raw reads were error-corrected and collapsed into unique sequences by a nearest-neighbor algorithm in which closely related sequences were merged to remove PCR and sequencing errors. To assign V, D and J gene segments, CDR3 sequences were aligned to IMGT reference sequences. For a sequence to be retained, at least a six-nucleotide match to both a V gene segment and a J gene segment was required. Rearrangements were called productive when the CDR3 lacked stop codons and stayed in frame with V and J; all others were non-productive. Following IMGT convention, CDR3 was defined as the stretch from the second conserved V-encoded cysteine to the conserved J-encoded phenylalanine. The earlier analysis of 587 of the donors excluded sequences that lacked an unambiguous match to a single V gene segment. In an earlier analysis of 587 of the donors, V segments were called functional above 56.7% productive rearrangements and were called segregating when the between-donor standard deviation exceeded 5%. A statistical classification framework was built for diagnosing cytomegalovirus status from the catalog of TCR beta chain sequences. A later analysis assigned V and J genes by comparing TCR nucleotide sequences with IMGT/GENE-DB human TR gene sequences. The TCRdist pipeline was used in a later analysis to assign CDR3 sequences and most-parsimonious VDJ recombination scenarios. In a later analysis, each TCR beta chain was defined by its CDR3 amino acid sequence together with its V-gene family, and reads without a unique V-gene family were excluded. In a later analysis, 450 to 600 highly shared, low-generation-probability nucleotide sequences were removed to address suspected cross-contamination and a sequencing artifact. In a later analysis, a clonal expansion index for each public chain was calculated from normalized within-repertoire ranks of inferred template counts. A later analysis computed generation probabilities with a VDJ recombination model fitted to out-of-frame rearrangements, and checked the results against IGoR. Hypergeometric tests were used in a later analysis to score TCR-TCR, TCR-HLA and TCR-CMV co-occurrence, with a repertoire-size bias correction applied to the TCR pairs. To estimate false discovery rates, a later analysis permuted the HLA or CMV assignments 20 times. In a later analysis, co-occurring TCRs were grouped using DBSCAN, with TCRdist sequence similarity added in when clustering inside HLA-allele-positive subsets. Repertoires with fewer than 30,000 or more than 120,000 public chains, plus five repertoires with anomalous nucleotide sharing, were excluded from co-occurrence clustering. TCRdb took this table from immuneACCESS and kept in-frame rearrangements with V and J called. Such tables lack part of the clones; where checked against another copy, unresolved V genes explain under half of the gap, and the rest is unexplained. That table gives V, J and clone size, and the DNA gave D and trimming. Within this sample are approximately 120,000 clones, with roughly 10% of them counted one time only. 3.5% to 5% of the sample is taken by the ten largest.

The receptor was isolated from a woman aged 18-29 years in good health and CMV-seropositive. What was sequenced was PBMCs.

This receptor has the CDR3 CATSRYDSGAQPQHF. The DNA sequence is as follows: TGTGCCACCAGCAGATACGACAGTGGGGCTCAGCCCCAGCATTTT. Recombination connected TRBV15 to TRBJ1-5; TRBD1 is a weak D gene call, 5 bases matching. The CDR3, from cysteine to phenylalanine, totals 15 residues. Only the CDR3 portion is preserved as DNA: 45 bases, with reading frame beginning at the first base. Between the V and J ends, shortened by 2 bases and 6 bases respectively, the junction contains 14 bases. The germline V gene (reference sequence) gives CDR1 as LNHNV and CDR2 as YYDKDF.